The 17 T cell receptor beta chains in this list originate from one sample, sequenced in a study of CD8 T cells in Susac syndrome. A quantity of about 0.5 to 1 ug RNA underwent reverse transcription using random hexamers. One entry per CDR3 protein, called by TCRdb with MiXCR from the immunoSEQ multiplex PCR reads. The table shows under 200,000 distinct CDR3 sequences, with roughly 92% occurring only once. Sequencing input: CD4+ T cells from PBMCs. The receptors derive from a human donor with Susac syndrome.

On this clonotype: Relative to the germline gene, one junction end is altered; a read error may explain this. Here the CDR3 DNA reads TGCGCCAGCAGCGAAGAGGGATACTATGGCTACACCTTC. Translation: CASSEEGYYGYTF. The rearrangement joins TRBV4-1 to TRBJ1-2; no clear D gene. Looked up from germline, CDR1 is MGHRA and CDR2 is YSYEKL. The CDR3 spans 13 residues.

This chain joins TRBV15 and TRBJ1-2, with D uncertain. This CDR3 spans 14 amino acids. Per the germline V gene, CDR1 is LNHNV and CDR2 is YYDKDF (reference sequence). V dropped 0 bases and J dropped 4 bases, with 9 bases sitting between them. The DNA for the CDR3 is TGTGCCACCAGCAGAGAATCCGGAGGCTATGGCTACACCTTC. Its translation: CATSRESGGYGYTF.

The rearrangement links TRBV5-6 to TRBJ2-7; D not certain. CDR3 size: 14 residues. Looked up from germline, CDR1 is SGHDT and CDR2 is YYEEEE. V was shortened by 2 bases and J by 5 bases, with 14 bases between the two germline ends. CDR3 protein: CASSFRGSRNEQYF. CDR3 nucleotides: TGTGCCAGCAGCTTCCGAGGCAGCCGGAACGAGCAGTACTTC. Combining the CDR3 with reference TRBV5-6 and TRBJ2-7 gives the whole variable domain DAGVTQSPTHLIKTRGQQVTLRCSPKSGHDTVSWYQQALGQGPQFIFQYYEEEERQRGNFPDRFSGHQFPNYSSELNVNALLLGDSALYLCASSFRGSRNEQYFGPGTRLTVT.

Here the CDR3 reads CSVRAGLNYGYTF. In DNA, the CDR3 is TGCAGCGTTCGGGCAGGACTCAACTATGGCTACACCTTC. This chain connects TRBV29-1 to TRBJ1-2; D is unresolved. The ends were cut back, 5 bases at V and 2 bases at J, with 12 bases in the middle. The germline V gene has CDR1 SQVTM and CDR2 ANQGSEA. This CDR3 region has 13 residues. Complete variable domain (other parts from reference TRBV29-1 and TRBJ1-2): SAVISQKPSRDICQRGTSLTIQCQVDSQVTMMFWYRQQPGQSLTLIATANQGSEATYESGFVIDKFPISRPNLTFSTLTVSNMSPEDSSIYLCSVRAGLNYGYTFGSGTRLTVV.

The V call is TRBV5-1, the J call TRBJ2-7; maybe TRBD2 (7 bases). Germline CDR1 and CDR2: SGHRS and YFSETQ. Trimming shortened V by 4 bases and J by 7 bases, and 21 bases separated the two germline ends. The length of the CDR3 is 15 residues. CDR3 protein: CASSPGASGPREQYF. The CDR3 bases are TGCGCCAGCAGCCCAGGGGCTAGCGGACCTCGGGAGCAGTACTTC.

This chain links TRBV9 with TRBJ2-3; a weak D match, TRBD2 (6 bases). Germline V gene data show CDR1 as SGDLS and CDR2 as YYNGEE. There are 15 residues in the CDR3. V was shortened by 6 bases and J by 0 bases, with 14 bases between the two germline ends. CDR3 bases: TGTGCCAGCAATTGGGGGGACTCTAGCACAGATACGCAGTATTTT. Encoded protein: CASNWGDSSTDTQYF.

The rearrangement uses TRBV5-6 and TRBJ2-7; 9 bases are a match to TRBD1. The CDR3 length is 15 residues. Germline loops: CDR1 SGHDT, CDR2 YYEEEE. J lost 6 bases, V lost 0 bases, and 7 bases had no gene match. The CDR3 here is CASSLAAGTGIEQYF. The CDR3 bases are TGTGCCAGCAGCTTGGCTGCGGGGACAGGGATCGAGCAGTACTTC.

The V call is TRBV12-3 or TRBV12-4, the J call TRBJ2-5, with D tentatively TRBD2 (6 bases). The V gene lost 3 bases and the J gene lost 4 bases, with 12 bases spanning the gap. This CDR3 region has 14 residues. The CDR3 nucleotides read TGTGCCAGCAGTTTTTTTGGAGGGGCAGAGACCCAGTACTTC. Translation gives CASSFFGGAETQYF.

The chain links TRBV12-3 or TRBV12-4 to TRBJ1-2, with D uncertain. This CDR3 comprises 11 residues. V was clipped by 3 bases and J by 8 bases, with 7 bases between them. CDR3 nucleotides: TGTGCCAGCAGTTTCGCCTCGGGCTACACCTTC. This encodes CASSFASGYTF.

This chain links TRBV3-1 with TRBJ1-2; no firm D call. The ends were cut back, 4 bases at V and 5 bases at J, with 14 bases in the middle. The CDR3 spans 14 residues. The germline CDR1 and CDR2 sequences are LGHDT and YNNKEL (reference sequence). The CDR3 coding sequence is TGTGCCAGCAGCCCCCGGACGGTAGTATATGGCTACACCTTC. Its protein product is CASSPRTVVYGYTF. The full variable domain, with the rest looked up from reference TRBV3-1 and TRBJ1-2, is DTAVSQTPKYLVTQMGNDKSIKCEQNLGHDTMYWYKQDSKKFLKIMFSYNNKELIINETVPNRFSPKSPDKAHLNLHINSLELGDSAVYFCASSPRTVVYGYTFGSGTRLTVV.

CDR3 residues: CSARGSGGASDTQYF. As DNA, the CDR3 is TGCAGTGCTAGAGGTAGCGGGGGGGCCTCAGATACGCAGTATTTT. This chain uses TRBV20-1 with TRBJ2-3; 11 nucleotides line up with TRBD2. The V gene's germline CDR1 is DFQATT and CDR2 SNEGSKA (reference sequence). CDR3 length: 15 residues. Trimming at V came to 1 base and at J to 4 bases, leaving 4 bases not matched to a gene.

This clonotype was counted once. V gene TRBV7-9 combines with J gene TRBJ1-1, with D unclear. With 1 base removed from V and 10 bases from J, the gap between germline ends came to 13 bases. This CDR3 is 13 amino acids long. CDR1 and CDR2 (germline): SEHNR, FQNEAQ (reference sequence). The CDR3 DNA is TGTGCCAGCAGCTTAGTAGGTCAGCAAAGAGCTTTCTTT. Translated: CASSLVGQQRAFF.

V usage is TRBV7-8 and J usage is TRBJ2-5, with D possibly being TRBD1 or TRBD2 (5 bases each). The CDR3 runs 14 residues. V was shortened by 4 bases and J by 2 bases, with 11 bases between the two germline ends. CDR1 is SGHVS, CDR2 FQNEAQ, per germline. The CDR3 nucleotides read TGTGCCAGCAGCTCCGGGGCAGGGCAAGAGACCCAGTACTTC. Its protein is CASSSGAGQETQYF.

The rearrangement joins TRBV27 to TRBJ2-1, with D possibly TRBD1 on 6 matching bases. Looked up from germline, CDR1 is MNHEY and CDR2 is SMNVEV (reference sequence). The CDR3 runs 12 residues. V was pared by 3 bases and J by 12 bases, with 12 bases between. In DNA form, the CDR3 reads TGTGCCAGCAGTTTTCCAGGGGATAGGCAGTTCTTC. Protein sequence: CASSFPGDRQFF.

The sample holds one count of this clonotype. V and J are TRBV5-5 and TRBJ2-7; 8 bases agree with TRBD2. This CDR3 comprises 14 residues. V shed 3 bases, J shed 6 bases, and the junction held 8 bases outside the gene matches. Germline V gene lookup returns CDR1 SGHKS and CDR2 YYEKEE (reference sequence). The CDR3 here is CASSSGLVSSEQYF. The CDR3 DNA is TGTGCCAGCAGCTCGGGACTAGTTAGCTCCGAGCAGTACTTC.

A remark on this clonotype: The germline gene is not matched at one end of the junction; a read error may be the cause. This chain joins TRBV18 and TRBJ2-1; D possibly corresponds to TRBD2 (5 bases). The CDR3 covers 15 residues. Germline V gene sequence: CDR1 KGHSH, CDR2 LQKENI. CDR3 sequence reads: CASSPGRLSFNEQFF. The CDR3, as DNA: TGTGCCAGCTCACCAGGGAGACTCTCCTTCAATGAGCAGTTCTTC.

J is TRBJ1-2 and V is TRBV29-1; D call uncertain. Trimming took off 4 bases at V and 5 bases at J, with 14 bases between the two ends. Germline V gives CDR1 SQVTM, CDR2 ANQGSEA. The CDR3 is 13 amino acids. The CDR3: CSVVVGLGYGYTF. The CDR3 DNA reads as TGCAGCGTTGTAGTAGGGCTGGGATATGGCTACACCTTC. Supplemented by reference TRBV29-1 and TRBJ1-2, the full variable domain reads SAVISQKPSRDICQRGTSLTIQCQVDSQVTMMFWYRQQPGQSLTLIATANQGSEATYESGFVIDKFPISRPNLTFSTLTVSNMSPEDSSIYLCSVVVGLGYGYTFGSGTRLTVV.